The 28 T cell receptor beta chains given below trace back to one sample, sequenced in a study of molecular identifiers for immune sequencing clone quantification. TCRdb reprocessed the PCR reads with MiXCR, giving one entry per CDR3 protein. The table records over 550,000 distinct CDR3 sequences, roughly 23% of them present only once. Source material: naive CD8+ T cells from blood, with Jurkat cell RNA spiked in. Subset meaning: FACS-sorted CD8+CD4-CCR7+CD45RA+ naive T cells. The receptors were gathered from a human donor in good health. Some libraries in this study had Jurkat cell RNA spiked in.

This clonotype was observed at least ten times. This chain joins TRBV29-1 and TRBJ2-7; no clear D gene. Germline V gene sequence: CDR1 SQVTM, CDR2 ANQGSEA. V gave up 2 bases and J gave up 6 bases, with 11 bases separating them. There are 12 residues in the CDR3. In DNA form, the CDR3 reads TGCAGCGTTGAATCCATCGCCTTCGAGCAGTACTTC. Its protein product is CSVESIAFEQYF.

The chain uses TRBV28 and TRBJ2-5; the D is unclear. V was shortened by 7 bases and J by 3 bases, with 12 bases between the two germline ends. CDR1 is MDHEN and CDR2 is SYDVKM in the germline V gene. CDR3 length: 13 residues. The CDR3 is CASTSHSEETQYF. The CDR3 DNA reads TGTGCCAGCACCTCACACTCGGAAGAGACCCAGTACTTC.

With respect to this clonotype: The junction does not match germline at one end; this may be a read error. CDR3 in DNA: TGTGCCAGCACCCCTACATACACCGGGGAGCTGTCTTTT. Translating it yields CASTPTYTGELSF. The genes are TRBV6-2 or TRBV6-3 and TRBJ2-2, with D perhaps TRBD2 (5 bases). Germline values: CDR1 MNHEY, CDR2 SVGEGT. The CDR3 loop spans 13 amino acids.

Remarks on this clonotype: A much larger clonotype is one base distant, so this may be a read error. The rearrangement links TRBV30 to TRBJ2-7; D uncertain. With 2 bases removed from V and 2 bases from J, the gap between germline ends came to 10 bases. Germline CDR1 reads GTSNPN; CDR2 reads SVGIG (reference sequence). This CDR3 region has 13 residues. CDR3 bases: TGTGCCTGGAGTCCCCTTGATCCCTACGAGCAGTACTTC. Translated, it gives CAWSPLDPYEQYF.

This clonotype occurred many times. The gene calls are TRBV5-1 and TRBJ2-7, with D perhaps being TRBD1 or TRBD2 (5 bases each). Looked up from germline, CDR1 is SGHRS and CDR2 is YFSETQ. The CDR3 covers 14 residues. Trimming removed 6 bases at V and 5 bases at J, with 18 bases between. CDR3 sequence reads: CASNFPGTRNEQYF. The CDR3 bases are TGCGCCAGCAACTTTCCAGGGACGAGGAACGAGCAGTACTTC.

The chain joins TRBV19 to TRBJ1-3, with TRBD1 as a possible D gene (6 bases). Germline loops: CDR1 LNHDA, CDR2 SQIVND (reference sequence). CDR3 length: 13 amino acids. The V and J ends lost 3 bases and 8 bases respectively, with 11 bases between them. The CDR3 DNA is TGTGCCAGTAGTATCGTCCCAGGGGACACCATATATTTT. Protein: CASSIVPGDTIYF.

The sample holds many counts of this clonotype. The CDR3 here is CASRLRTENTEAFF. The CDR3 bases are TGTGCCAGCAGACTAAGGACAGAGAACACTGAAGCTTTCTTT. The V and J genes are TRBV6-2 or TRBV6-3 and TRBJ1-1; possible D gene TRBD1, 6 bases. The CDR3 consists of 14 residues. Germline CDR1 is MNHEY and CDR2 is SVGEGT. Trimming shortened V by 6 bases and J by 1 base, and 12 bases separated the two germline ends.

Notes on this clonotype: One base away lies a much larger clone, so this may be a sequencing read error. CDR3 sequence: CASMGLSDTQYF. The CDR3 DNA is TGTGCCAGCATGGGCCTTTCAGATACGCAGTATTTT. This chain connects TRBV27 to TRBJ2-3, with D unclear. The length of the CDR3 is 12 residues. With 7 bases removed from V and 4 bases from J, the gap between germline ends came to 9 bases. The germline CDR1 and CDR2 sequences are MNHEY and SMNVEV (reference sequence).

In this sample, this clonotype turned up many times. The V and J genes are TRBV30 and TRBJ2-5; D unclear. Per germline, CDR1 GTSNPN and CDR2 SVGIG (reference sequence). This CDR3 comprises 12 residues. V was clipped by 3 bases and J by 1 base, with 6 bases between them. The CDR3 DNA sequence: TGTGCCTGGAGATACAGCCAAGAGACCCAGTACTTC. Translating gives CAWRYSQETQYF. Full variable domain (outside the CDR3, taken from reference TRBV30 and TRBJ2-5): SQTIHQWPATLVQPVGSPLSLECTVEGTSNPNLYWYRQAAGRGLQLLFYSVGIGQISSEVPQNLSASRPQDRQFILSSKKLLLSDSGFYLCAWRYSQETQYFGPGTRLLVL.

This clonotype was counted once. One end of the junction does not line up with germline, which may come from a read error. This chain connects TRBV28 to TRBJ2-7; D is undetermined. The germline V gene has CDR1 MDHEN and CDR2 SYDVKM. The CDR3 loop spans 11 amino acids. The CDR3 spells CTSIQSYEQYF. In DNA, the CDR3 is TGTACCAGCATCCAATCGTACGAGCAGTACTTC.

This clonotype has a count of ten or more. The CDR3 region is CASGLVRGAEEQYF. DNA for the CDR3: TGTGCTAGTGGTTTGGTAAGGGGGGCCGAAGAGCAGTACTTC. V usage is TRBV12-5 and J usage is TRBJ2-7, with D perhaps TRBD1 or TRBD2 (6 bases each). There are 14 residues in the CDR3. Trimming left V 0 bases short and J 7 bases short, with 13 bases between. Germline V gene data show CDR1 as LGHNT and CDR2 as FRNRAP.

Regarding this clonotype: The CDR3 end shows no conserved phenylalanine or tryptophan, and so a read error is likely. This chain links TRBV4-1 with TRBJ2-2, with D perhaps TRBD2 (7 bases). This CDR3 spans 15 amino acids. The ends were cut back, 3 bases at V and 6 bases at J, with 14 bases in the middle. The germline V gene encodes CDR1 MGHRA and CDR2 YSYEKL. CDR3 sequence reads: CASSHKGGMAGELFL. The DNA of the CDR3 is TGCGCCAGCAGCCATAAGGGGGGGATGGCCGGGGAGCTGTTTCTT.

This clonotype occurred many times. CDR3 sequence reads: CSGGQGIGTYEQYF. The CDR3 nucleotides read TGCAGCGGCGGACAGGGGATTGGAACCTACGAGCAGTACTTC. The gene calls are TRBV29-1 and TRBJ2-7; 9 bases are a match to TRBD1. V was clipped by 7 bases and J by 2 bases; unmatched bases: 9. CDR1 and CDR2 (germline): SQVTM, ANQGSEA. The CDR3 covers 14 residues.

This clonotype has more than one count but fewer than ten. The CDR3 DNA reads as TGTGCCACCGTTCCGAGCTCTGGAAACACCATATATTTT. It yields the protein CATVPSSGNTIYF. This chain uses TRBV24-1 with TRBJ1-3, with D unresolved. CDR1 KGHDR and CDR2 SFDVKD come from the germline V gene. V was trimmed by 9 bases and J by 0 bases, leaving 8 bases between them. The length of the CDR3 is 13 residues.

This clonotype was detected many times. This chain uses TRBV10-3 with TRBJ2-7, with 8 bases lining up with TRBD2. Germline CDR1 ENHRY, CDR2 SYGVKD. Trimming cost V 2 bases and J 12 bases; bases outside gene matches: 9. The length of the CDR3 is 13 residues. The CDR3 DNA sequence: TGTGCCATCAGTGAGCCGGGACTAGTGGTTCCGTACTTC. Protein sequence: CAISEPGLVVPYF.

This clonotype was recorded many times. The chain joins TRBV29-1 to TRBJ2-3, with 8 positions matching TRBD2. The CDR3 runs to 14 residues. Germline CDR1 and CDR2: SQVTM and ANQGSEA. V lost 6 bases and J lost 1; bases outside the gene matches: 6. In nucleotides, the CDR3 is TGCAGCGTCGGGCGGCGGGAGGGCACAGATACGCAGTATTTT. As protein: CSVGRREGTDTQYF.

This clonotype was seen repeatedly, ten times or more. This chain connects TRBV20-1 to TRBJ2-2; D ambiguous. This CDR3 region has 16 residues. V was shortened by 0 bases and J by 0 bases, with 11 bases between the two germline ends. Germline V gene sequence: CDR1 DFQATT, CDR2 SNEGSKA (reference sequence). The CDR3 DNA reads as TGCAGTGCTAGAGATCTGACCCAATCGAACACCGGGGAGCTGTTTTTT. This gives the protein CSARDLTQSNTGELFF.

This clonotype was counted ten times or more. The rearrangement uses TRBV27 and TRBJ2-7, with D possibly being TRBD1 (5 bases). This CDR3 is built from 13 residues. V shed 3 bases and J shed 6 bases, with 12 bases lying between them. Germline V gene sequence: CDR1 MNHEY, CDR2 SMNVEV (reference sequence). The CDR3 reads CASSLQGASEQYF. For the CDR3, the DNA is TGTGCCAGCAGTTTGCAGGGCGCGAGCGAGCAGTACTTC.

This clonotype was picked up many times. This chain links TRBV6-5 with TRBJ2-7; 8 bases are a match to TRBD1. The CDR3 is made up of 13 amino acids. The J segment lost 5 bases and the V segment lost 8 bases, leaving 8 bases of the junction unmatched. Germline V gives CDR1 MNHEY, CDR2 SVGAGI. CDR3 nucleotides: TGTGCCAGCGGGACAGGCGTTAAGCACGAGCAGTACTTC. Residues: CASGTGVKHEQYF.

Concerning this clonotype itself: A much more abundant neighbour one base away suggests this may be a read error. The chain combines TRBV6-5 with TRBJ2-3; TRBD2 matches 8 bases. Germline values: CDR1 MNHEY, CDR2 SVGAGI. V trimming: 2 bases; J trimming: 3 bases; junction bases outside the gene matches: 1. The CDR3 extends over 14 amino acids. This chain's CDR3 is CASSYERGTDTQYF. CDR3 DNA sequence: TGTGCCAGCAGTTACGAGCGGGGGACAGATACGCAGTATTTT.

With respect to this clonotype: With a much larger clone just one base away, this may be a read error. The CDR3 nucleotides are TGTGCCAGCAGCTTAATACAGATTGAAGCTTTCTTT. Its protein product is CASSLIQIEAFF. The chain uses TRBV13 and TRBJ1-1; no clear D. Deletions cut 2 bases from V and 7 bases from J, with 8 bases between. The germline gives CDR1 PRHDT, CDR2 FYEKMQ (reference sequence). The CDR3 has 12 residues.

This clonotype appeared a few times. This sequence joins TRBV9 and TRBJ1-6; D remains unclear. V lost 2 bases to trimming and J lost 0 bases, with 15 bases between them. The CDR3 loop spans 18 amino acids. Germline CDR1 and CDR2: SGDLS and YYNGEE. Written as DNA, the CDR3 is TGTGCCAGCAGCGTGTCCCAGATTGATGGCTCCTATAATTCACCCCTCCACTTT. Protein sequence: CASSVSQIDGSYNSPLHF.

Details on this clonotype: Since the CDR3 does not end with the conserved phenylalanine or tryptophan, this likely comes from a read error. As DNA, the CDR3 is TGTGCCAGCAGGAACCTCCTGGGGGCTAGCGGGAGTTTACACGAGCAGTACCTC. This translates into CASRNLLGASGSLHEQYL. This chain joins TRBV27 and TRBJ2-7; 10 bases are a match to TRBD2. The germline CDR1 and CDR2 sequences are MNHEY and SMNVEV (reference sequence). Losses at the gene ends were 6 bases for V and 5 bases for J; bases not matched to a gene: 19. The CDR3 covers 18 residues.

The V call is TRBV3-1, the J call TRBJ2-1, with a tentative D call TRBD2 (5 bases). Germline V gene lookup returns CDR1 LGHDT and CDR2 YNNKEL (reference sequence). CDR3 size: 14 residues. Trimming removed 5 bases at V and 9 bases at J, with 17 bases between. CDR3 residues: CASSFQRVLSEQFF. The CDR3, as DNA: TGTGCCAGCAGCTTTCAGAGGGTGTTGAGTGAGCAGTTCTTC.

The chain couples TRBV6-2 or TRBV6-3 to TRBJ1-3, with D hard to call. The CDR3 is 16 residues long. Trimming took off 5 bases at V and 3 bases at J, with 17 bases between the two ends. Germline V gene lookup returns CDR1 MNHEY and CDR2 SVGEGT. CDR3 amino acids: CASSTHPTEVGNTIYF. The CDR3 region has the DNA TGTGCCAGCAGTACTCATCCTACAGAGGTTGGAAACACCATATATTTT.

The V and J genes are TRBV4-1 and TRBJ2-5; 9 nucleotides agree with TRBD2. The CDR3 totals 15 residues. The V gene end was trimmed by 3 bases and the J gene end by 1 base; junction bases not matched to a gene: 3. Germline loops: CDR1 MGHRA, CDR2 YSYEKL. The CDR3 sequence: CASSQTSGAQETQYF. For the CDR3, the DNA is TGCGCCAGCAGCCAGACTAGCGGAGCCCAAGAGACCCAGTACTTC.

CDR3 coding DNA: TGTGCCAGCAGCCCAACCGCGGGGGTTACCTACAATGAGCAGTTCTTC. Translating it yields CASSPTAGVTYNEQFF. The rearrangement links TRBV11-2 to TRBJ2-1, with 7 bases aligning to TRBD2. V gave up 5 bases and J gave up 2 bases; unmatched junction bases: 9. CDR1 SGHAT and CDR2 FQNNGV come from the germline V gene. This CDR3 region has 16 residues.

Only a few counts were recorded for this clonotype. The V gene is TRBV20-1, the J gene TRBJ1-2; tentative D call: TRBD1 (6 bases). Germline V CDR1 and CDR2: DFQATT, SNEGSKA (reference sequence). Between the trimmed V and J ends, which lost 6 bases and 1 base, there was a span of 9 bases. The CDR3 totals 12 residues. The CDR3 loop reads CSARTDNYGYTF. The CDR3, as DNA: TGCAGTGCCAGGACAGATAACTATGGCTACACCTTC.